This T cell receptor (beta chain) was identified in a study of untreated major depressive disorder. Findings and limits, study-wide: Generalizability is limited by the comparatively small study sample. Private clones made up every subject's top five TRBV05-01 clones. Depressed patients' CD4+ T cells carried increased TRBV05-01 (Vbeta 5.1) usage versus control CD4+ T cells.

Germline V gene sequence: CDR1 GTSNPN, CDR2 SVGIG (reference sequence). Trimming cost V 4 bases and J 6 bases, with 13 bases left between them. This CDR3 has 12 residues. Using immunoSEQ multiplex PCR, the repertoire was profiled, and TCRdb retains in-frame clones only, with some absent. The sample yields under 15,000 clones, approximately 90% seen once. Each depressed patient was matched pairwise with a non-depressed control on sex, age, current smoking status and body mass index. Donors lacked major illness, comorbidities, regular medication, drug use, or heavy drinking. This clone was observed once. Antigen specificity is unknown.

The specimen was CD4+ T cells from PBMCs. J is TRBJ2-7 and V is TRBV30; D is uncertain. The origin of this receptor is a woman aged 25 to 39 with major depressive disorder. CDR3 coding DNA: TGTGCCTGGACCCCGGGCCCGGGCGAGCAGTACTTC. Translated: CAWTPGPGEQYF.